The 26 T cell receptor beta chains below were found in one sample sequenced in a study of cytomegalovirus exposure and HLA in healthy donors. With 60 Vbeta and 13 Jbeta primers, the PCR was carried out. The protocol was immunoSEQ multiplex PCR, while the TCRdb copy is restricted to in-frame clones and leaves out a portion. The sample records 130,000 to 150,000 clones, approximately 73% being singletons. Sequencing input: PBMCs. Receptors were obtained from a human donor in good health.

The CDR3: CASSPAAHTDTQYF. The DNA for the CDR3 is TGTGCCAGCAGCCCAGCGGCACACACAGATACGCAGTATTTT. V and J are TRBV19 and TRBJ2-3; maybe TRBD2 (5 bases). The CDR3 runs 14 residues. The V and J ends lost 9 bases and 2 bases respectively, with 15 bases between them. Germline V gene data show CDR1 as LNHDA and CDR2 as SQIVND (reference sequence).

The chain combines TRBV19 with TRBJ2-1; TRBD2 agrees at 7 bases. The trim removed 3 bases at V and 4 bases at J, leaving 3 bases unmatched. Germline V gene lookup returns CDR1 LNHDA and CDR2 SQIVND (reference sequence). The CDR3 extends over 14 amino acids. As DNA, the CDR3 is TGTGCCAGTAGTATGAGGGAGGGGTACAATGAGCAGTTCTTC. Its translation is CASSMREGYNEQFF.

The chain links TRBV19 to TRBJ1-4, with 9 positions matching TRBD1. V trimming: 10 bases; J trimming: 5 bases; junction bases outside the gene matches: 2. Germline-derived CDR1 and CDR2 are LNHDA and SQIVND (reference sequence). This CDR3 has 12 amino acids. CDR3 DNA sequence: TGTGCCACCGGGACAGGGAATGAAAAACTGTTTTTT. It yields the protein CATGTGNEKLFF.

This chain links TRBV7-6 with TRBJ2-1, with TRBD2 as a possible D gene (5 bases). This CDR3 is 12 amino acids long. Germline assignment: CDR1 SGHVS and CDR2 FNYEAQ. V lost 5 bases and J lost 7, with 9 bases in between. The CDR3 DNA is TGTGCCAGCAGCGAAAGCGGAAATGAGCAGTTCTTC. Its translation: CASSESGNEQFF.

This chain joins TRBV12-5 and TRBJ2-2; 10 bases are a match to TRBD2. Germline CDR1 is LGHNT and CDR2 is FRNRAP. Trimming removed 2 bases from V and 7 bases from J; junction bases left unmatched: 4. This CDR3 region has 15 residues. The CDR3 loop reads CASGLLTSGIGELFF. Here the CDR3 DNA reads TGTGCTAGTGGTTTGTTAACTAGCGGGATCGGGGAGCTGTTTTTT.

The J gene is TRBJ2-1, the V gene TRBV27, with D perhaps TRBD2 (5 bases). CDR3 length equals 16 residues. Trimming stripped 3 bases from V and 0 bases from J, with 12 bases between. Germline CDR1 reads MNHEY; CDR2 reads SMNVEV (reference sequence). The DNA of the CDR3 is TGTGCCAGCAGTTTCCCGAGGGCGAGCTCCTACAATGAGCAGTTCTTC. Its protein product is CASSFPRASSYNEQFF.

This chain uses TRBV4-2 with TRBJ2-1; D possibly corresponds to TRBD2 (5 bases). CDR3 length: 19 residues. In germline, CDR1 is LGHNA, CDR2 YNFKEQ. Trimming left V 4 bases short and J 2 bases short, with 24 bases between. The chain's CDR3 is CASSLIWVGGSGTYNEQFF. In DNA form, the CDR3 reads TGTGCCAGCAGCCTGATATGGGTTGGCGGGTCAGGAACCTACAATGAGCAGTTCTTC.

This clone was seen more than once but under ten times. CDR3 in DNA: TGCAGCGTTGAAGATGCTGACGGGGTCCTGAACTATGGCTACACCTTC. Translated, it gives CSVEDADGVLNYGYTF. The rearrangement links TRBV29-1 to TRBJ1-2; D is unclear. CDR1 is SQVTM and CDR2 is ANQGSEA in the germline V gene. Trimming pared 0 bases from V and 2 bases from J, leaving 16 bases between. CDR3 length equals 16 residues.

The J gene is TRBJ1-2, the V gene TRBV27; no firm D call. This CDR3 has 13 residues. Germline CDR1 reads MNHEY; CDR2 reads SMNVEV (reference sequence). Between the trimmed V and J ends, which lost 2 bases and 7 bases, there was a span of 11 bases. CDR3: CASSLMMGGGYTF. As DNA, the CDR3 is TGTGCCAGCAGTTTAATGATGGGAGGTGGCTACACCTTC.

CDR3 residues: CASSLTGVFWDGYTF. The CDR3 nucleotides are TGTGCCAGCAGTTTGACAGGGGTGTTCTGGGATGGCTACACCTTC. J is TRBJ1-2 and V is TRBV27; TRBD1 agrees at 8 bases. J was trimmed by 6 bases and V by 3 bases; bases with no gene match: 9. Germline CDR1 MNHEY, CDR2 SMNVEV (reference sequence). CDR3 length: 15 amino acids.

J is TRBJ2-7 and V is TRBV27; D perhaps matches TRBD1 (5 bases). The germline V and J ends were trimmed by 5 bases and 1 base, with 15 bases remaining between them. The CDR3 length is 15 residues. CDR1 is MNHEY and CDR2 is SMNVEV in the germline V gene (reference sequence). DNA of the CDR3: TGTGCCAGCAGTCCCCTGGACACTAAATCCTACGAGCAGTACTTC. Translation: CASSPLDTKSYEQYF.

The chain carries TRBV5-4 and TRBJ2-2; possible D gene TRBD2, 5 bases. Trimming removed 4 bases from V and 0 bases from J, with 16 bases in between. Per the germline V gene, CDR1 is SGHNT and CDR2 is YYREEE (reference sequence). There are 17 residues in the CDR3. Here the CDR3 reads CASSGMGGPANTGELFF. The CDR3 DNA reads TGTGCCAGCAGCGGCATGGGCGGGCCCGCGAACACCGGGGAGCTGTTTTTT. Filled out from reference TRBV5-4 and TRBJ2-2, the complete variable domain reads ETGVTQSPTHLIKTRGQQVTLRCSSQSGHNTVSWYQQALGQGPQFIFQYYREEENGRGNFPPRFSGLQFPNYSSELNVNALELDDSALYLCASSGMGGPANTGELFFGEGSRLTVL.

This chain links TRBV9 with TRBJ1-1; the D is unclear. Per the germline V gene, CDR1 is SGDLS and CDR2 is YYNGEE. V lost 0 bases and J lost 7, with 7 bases in between. This CDR3 comprises 12 residues. Written as DNA, the CDR3 is TGTGCCAGCAGCGTAGACGGTATTGAAGCTTTCTTT. This encodes CASSVDGIEAFF.

About this clone itself: The junction differs from germline at one of its ends, possibly a read error. The chain joins TRBV13 to TRBJ1-4, with D hard to call. Looked up from germline, CDR1 is PRHDT and CDR2 is FYEKMQ (reference sequence). CDR3 length: 15 amino acids. The CDR3 spells CAGSLAGRPNEKLFF. Written as DNA, the CDR3 is TGTGCCGGCAGTTTAGCCGGGAGGCCCAATGAAAAACTGTTTTTT.

This clone appeared a few times. DNA for the CDR3: TGCAGCGTTGAGGTGTTAACAGGGGGCAATGAGCAGTTCTTC. This sequence encodes CSVEVLTGGNEQFF. The J gene is TRBJ2-1, the V gene TRBV29-1; 8 nucleotides align to TRBD1. The CDR3 has 14 residues. From germline, CDR1 is SQVTM and CDR2 ANQGSEA. Unmatched junction bases numbered 7, after V lost 3 bases and J lost 6 bases.

The CDR3 loop is CASSLSGGPTDTQYF. The CDR3 DNA follows: TGTGCCAGCAGCCTTAGCGGGGGGCCCACAGATACGCAGTATTTT. The chain carries TRBV7-6 and TRBJ2-3; 10 nucleotides line up with TRBD2. The CDR3 covers 15 residues. Germline V CDR1 and CDR2: SGHVS, FNYEAQ. Trimming took 5 bases from V and 2 from J; bases not matched to a gene: 4.

CDR3 region: CAWSRGQSGNTIYF. Here the CDR3 DNA reads TGTGCCTGGAGCCGCGGACAGTCTGGAAACACCATATATTTT. The rearrangement joins TRBV30 to TRBJ1-3; TRBD1 is a possible D gene (6 bases). In germline, CDR1 is GTSNPN, CDR2 SVGIG (reference sequence). V shed 3 bases and J shed 1 base, with 10 bases lying between them. The CDR3 loop spans 14 amino acids.

The V gene is TRBV2, the J gene TRBJ2-3; 10 bases are shared with TRBD2. The CDR3 totals 14 residues. In germline, CDR1 is SNHLY, CDR2 FYNNEI. The V gene end was trimmed by 7 bases and the J gene end by 8 bases; junction bases not matched to a gene: 9. The CDR3 spells CASTTSGARGTQYF. The CDR3 nucleotides are TGTGCCAGCACTACTAGCGGGGCCCGAGGTACGCAGTATTTT.

Concerning this clone: An end of the junction does not agree with germline; a read error may underlie this. The chain employs TRBV7-7 and TRBJ2-2; tentatively, D is TRBD1 or TRBD2 (6 bases each). The length of the CDR3 is 17 residues. The germline V gene has CDR1 SSHAT and CDR2 FNYEAQ (reference sequence). CDR3: CASSLAEGGTNTGELFF. The CDR3 nucleotides are TGTGCTAGCAGCTTAGCGGAAGGGGGAACGAACACCGGGGAGCTGTTTTTT.

The V gene is TRBV7-9, the J gene TRBJ1-2, with 7 bases aligning to TRBD1. Germline CDR1 and CDR2: SEHNR and FQNEAQ (reference sequence). This CDR3 region has 16 residues. The junction had 6 bases not matched to a gene; V was cut back by 1 base and J by 1 base. The CDR3 protein is CASSLGSGTDNYGYTF. DNA of the CDR3: TGTGCCAGCAGCTTAGGCTCCGGGACAGATAACTATGGCTACACCTTC.

On this clone itself: The junction and the germline gene differ at one end; a read error may be behind it. The rearrangement uses TRBV7-9 and TRBJ2-7; possible D gene TRBD1, 5 bases. This CDR3 contains 16 residues. Germline CDR1 reads SEHNR; CDR2 reads FQNEAQ (reference sequence). The CDR3 protein is CSSTSWGGYGSYEQYF. CDR3 in DNA: TGTTCCAGCACATCCTGGGGCGGATACGGCTCCTACGAGCAGTACTTC.

The chain is built from TRBV28 and TRBJ1-2, with D maybe TRBD1 (5 bases). CDR3 length: 12 amino acids. The V and J ends lost 11 bases and 4 bases respectively, with 14 bases between them. Germline-derived CDR1 and CDR2 are MDHEN and SYDVKM. DNA for the CDR3: TGTGCCTGCGAGGACAACCTCTATGGCTACACCTTC. Encoded protein: CACEDNLYGYTF.

This chain uses TRBV5-1 with TRBJ2-3, with a tentative D call TRBD2 (5 bases). The CDR3 loop spans 14 amino acids. The germline V and J ends were trimmed by 0 bases and 4 bases, with 9 bases remaining between them. Per germline, CDR1 SGHRS and CDR2 YFSETQ. CDR3 nucleotide sequence: TGCGCCAGCAGCTTGGGACGGGGAGCAGATACGCAGTATTTT. This encodes CASSLGRGADTQYF.

This chain links TRBV18 with TRBJ1-1; 7 bases map to TRBD1. V shed 6 bases, J shed 1 base, and the junction held 8 bases outside the gene matches. This CDR3 comprises 15 residues. Germline V CDR1 and CDR2: KGHSH, LQKENI. The CDR3 DNA is TGTGCCAGCTCCCCGACCAGGACAGGGAACACTGAAGCTTTCTTT. Its protein is CASSPTRTGNTEAFF.

V is TRBV29-1 and J is TRBJ2-7; 11 bases line up with TRBD1. The CDR3 runs 14 residues. Germline loops: CDR1 SQVTM, CDR2 ANQGSEA. The V gene end was trimmed by 3 bases and the J gene end by 3 bases; junction bases not matched to a gene: 4. The CDR3 loop reads CSVEIGTGGYEQYF. The CDR3 nucleotides read TGCAGCGTTGAGATCGGGACAGGGGGCTACGAGCAGTACTTC.

Of note for this clone: Other nucleotide sequences from this sample produce the same CDR3. The gene calls are TRBV9 and TRBJ1-2; D is perhaps TRBD1 (6 bases). CDR1 is SGDLS, CDR2 YYNGEE, per germline. This CDR3 has 10 residues. Trimming took 8 bases from V and 6 from J, leaving 8 bases between them. CDR3 sequence (DNA): TGTGCCAGTGGGGGCAATGGCTACACCTTC. Encoded protein: CASGGNGYTF.